This TCR beta chain was sequenced in a study of Ad26.COV2.S vaccination and SARS-CoV-2 variants. About the study: Vaccine-arm donor from the placebo-controlled COV1001 Ad26.COV2.S trial. Study conclusions and caveats: Vaccine recipients and placebo recipients showed similar non-spike TCR breadth.

As concerns this clone: Its target is unknown.

Some clones are missing from TCRdb's copy, which holds only in-frame ones; the method was immunoSEQ multiplex PCR. The sample gives 300,000 to 500,000 clones, less than 90% of which show up once; 3.5% is in the top ten. Described treatment: approximately 18 received Ad26.COV2.S at low or high dose, single or two shots; roughly five received placebo; per-sample allocation not given. Sampling was done on day 63 after the first vaccine or placebo injection. Germline V gene sequence: CDR1 MNHNS, CDR2 SASEGT. This CDR3 comprises 14 residues. The J segment lost 7 bases and the V segment lost 3 bases, leaving 7 bases of the junction unmatched.

This clonotype was sampled from a person between 18 and 59 years old who received the Ad26.COV2.S COVID-19 vaccine or a placebo. Sequencing was performed on peripheral blood, taken in a trial of Ad26.COV2.S vaccine versus placebo. The rearrangement links TRBV6-1 to TRBJ1-2, with 8 nucleotides matching TRBD1. Here the CDR3 reads CASSDRQGAGGYTF. The CDR3 DNA reads as TGTGCCAGCAGTGATCGGCAGGGGGCTGGTGGCTACACCTTC.